The clone carrying this TCR beta chain was detected only a few times. Its antigen is not identified. 60 Vbeta and 13 Jbeta primers were used in PCR. Some clones are missing from TCRdb's copy, which holds only in-frame ones; the method was immunoSEQ multiplex PCR. This table has 100,000 or so clones, around three quarters appearing once. The source of the sample is a study of cytomegalovirus exposure and HLA in healthy donors. Regarding the study as a whole: Most subjects had HLA-A and HLA-B alleles reportedly predicted accurately by TCR beta sequences. For TCR beta chains, V- and J-gene trimming was later linked to a missense DCLRE1C variant.

J gave up 1 base and V 1 base, and 1 base lay outside the gene matches. Germline V gene data show CDR1 as SEHNR and CDR2 as FQNEAQ (reference sequence). The CDR3 extends over 15 amino acids. The sample taken for sequencing was PBMCs. The clonotype originates from a man aged 35-49 years in good health and CMV-seropositive. The V gene is TRBV7-9, the J gene TRBJ2-5; 9 bases match TRBD2. The CDR3 DNA follows: TGTGCCAGCAGCTTAGAGGGACTAGCCCAAGAGACCCAGTACTTC. It specifies CASSLEGLAQETQYF.